This TCR beta chain is from a study of T cell responses to AZD1222 COVID-19 vaccine. As for the study in general: Second doses were pooled across both intervals (about 4 or about 12 weeks). Study findings and constraints: Reports indicate that nearly half of spike-specific TCRs are directed at unmutated variant regions.

The V gene's germline CDR1 is LNHNV and CDR2 YYDKDF (reference sequence). Trimming left V 0 bases short and J 5 bases short, with 14 bases between. The CDR3 consists of 16 residues. Using immunoSEQ multiplex PCR, the repertoire was profiled, and TCRdb retains in-frame clones only, with some absent. Of approximately 120,000 clones detected, about 90% appear once; the ten largest clones hold approximately 7.6%. This clone was observed a handful of times. As yet, its antigen is unknown. The chain recombines TRBV15 with TRBJ1-5; tentatively, D is TRBD1 (5 bases). This TCR derives from an adult in good health. Sequencing was performed on peripheral blood, taken on day 0 of AZD1222 vaccination. In nucleotides, the CDR3 is TGTGCCACCAGCAGAGACAATGCAGGGACCCATCAGCCCCAGCATTTT. This encodes CATSRDNAGTHQPQHF.